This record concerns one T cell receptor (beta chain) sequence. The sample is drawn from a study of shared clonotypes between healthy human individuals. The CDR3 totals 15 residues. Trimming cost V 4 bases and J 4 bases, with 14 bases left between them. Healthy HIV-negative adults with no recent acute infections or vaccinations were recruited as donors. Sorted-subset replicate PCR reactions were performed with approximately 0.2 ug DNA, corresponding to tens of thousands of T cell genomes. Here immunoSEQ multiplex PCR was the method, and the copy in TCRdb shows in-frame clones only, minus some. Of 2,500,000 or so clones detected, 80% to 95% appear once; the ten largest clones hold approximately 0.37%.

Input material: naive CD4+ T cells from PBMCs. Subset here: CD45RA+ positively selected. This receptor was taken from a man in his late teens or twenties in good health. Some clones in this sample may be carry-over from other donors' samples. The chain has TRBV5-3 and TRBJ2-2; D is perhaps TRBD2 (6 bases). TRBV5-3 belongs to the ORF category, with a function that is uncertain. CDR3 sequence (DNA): TGTGCCAGAAGCACCTCGGGACTCACCACCGGGGAGCTGTTTTTT. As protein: CARSTSGLTTGELFF.